The entry below describes one TCR beta chain. Its antigen is not identified. Diagnosis of hyperthyroidism was new in patients aged 18 to 65, and its duration was under 2 months. Investigators excluded patients with uncontrolled infection, other autoimmune disease, pregnancy or lactation. The ends lost 7 bases at V and 0 bases at J; junction bases unmatched: 8. The CDR3 sequence is 15 residues long. The germline gives CDR1 LNHDA, CDR2 SQIVND (reference sequence). This entry is derived from a study of T cells in Graves' hyperthyroidism and ophthalmopathy. Regions amplified from RNA transcripts were the TCR beta CDR3 regions. First-round RT-PCR with HTBI primers amplified the TCR CDR3 region. TCRdb reprocessed the multiplex PCR reads via MiXCR and lists one record per CDR3 protein. The sample holds 500,000 to 600,000 distinct CDR3 sequences, 15% to 20% seen once. Whole-study results and caveats: Most expanded thyroid clonotypes above 0.001 also appeared in blood.

This clonotype was sampled from a woman aged 18-29 years with Graves' hyperthyroidism. The sequencing input was blood. The chain employs TRBV19 and TRBJ1-1, with 7 bases matching TRBD1. The DNA of the CDR3 is TGTGCCAGTAAGACGACAGGGAAGATGAACACTGAAGCTTTCTTT. It translates to CASKTTGKMNTEAFF. Full variable domain (outside the CDR3, taken from reference TRBV19 and TRBJ1-1): DGGITQSPKYLFRKEGQNVTLSCEQNLNHDAMYWYRQDPGQGLRLIYYSQIVNDFQKGDIAEGYSVSREKKESFPLTVTSAQKNPTAFYLCASKTTGKMNTEAFFGQGTRLTVV.